Shown below are 22 T cell receptor beta chains from a single sample sequenced in a study of blood T cell repertoires in COVID-19. Measured with immunoSEQ multiplex PCR; TCRdb has only the in-frame clones, and not every one. The table shows about 440,000 clones, with about 91% occurring only once. Sequencing input: peripheral blood. Receptor source: a woman in her forties or fifties with COVID-19, enrolled during active disease.

This rearrangement joins TRBV12-3 or TRBV12-4 to TRBJ1-1; weak D call: TRBD1 (6 bases). V was trimmed by 4 bases and J by 6 bases, leaving 12 bases between them. The CDR3 covers 13 residues. The CDR3 here is CASSWGHGAEAFF. In DNA, the CDR3 is TGTGCCAGCAGTTGGGGGCATGGGGCTGAAGCTTTCTTT.

V and J are TRBV4-1 and TRBJ1-2; 8 bases line up with TRBD1. The CDR3 spans 18 residues. With V trimmed by 7 bases and J by 3 bases, 19 bases remained unmatched. In germline, CDR1 is MGHRA, CDR2 YSYEKL. The CDR3 here is CASTRRPPGQGVDYGYTF. The CDR3 DNA is TGCGCCAGCACCCGAAGGCCCCCTGGACAGGGAGTGGACTATGGCTACACCTTC.

The chain employs TRBV25-1 and TRBJ2-1; D gene uncertain. V was cut by 3 bases and J by 6 bases, with 6 bases left in between. The CDR3 is 12 amino acids. Germline loops: CDR1 MGHDK, CDR2 SYGVNS. The CDR3 DNA follows: TGTGCCAGCAGTGAGGCCTCCAATGAGCAGTTCTTC. As protein: CASSEASNEQFF.

V and J are TRBV6-5 and TRBJ1-2; D is uncertain. CDR1 MNHEY and CDR2 SVGAGI come from the germline V gene. The CDR3 extends over 13 amino acids. With 6 bases removed from V and 6 bases from J, the gap between germline ends came to 14 bases. The chain's CDR3 is CASSPGGRDGYTF. The CDR3 DNA sequence: TGTGCCAGCAGCCCAGGAGGAAGAGATGGCTACACCTTC.

The rearrangement joins TRBV5-1 to TRBJ1-1; D gene uncertain. Germline V gene sequence: CDR1 SGHRS, CDR2 YFSETQ. The CDR3 sequence is 14 residues long. Between the trimmed V and J ends, which lost 4 bases and 1 base, there was a span of 11 bases. CDR3 DNA sequence: TGCGCCAGCAGCAAGGAATGGAGGAACACTGAAGCTTTCTTT. The encoded protein is CASSKEWRNTEAFF.

The CDR3 region has the DNA TGTGCCAGCAGTTTAATTCTCCGACAGGGTGGTTCACCCCTCCACTTT. Translating gives CASSLILRQGGSPLHF. The V call is TRBV28, the J call TRBJ1-6; 7 bases are shared with TRBD1. The CDR3 totals 16 residues. V lost 2 bases to trimming and J lost 9 bases; unmatched junction nucleotides: 10. CDR1 MDHEN and CDR2 SYDVKM come from the germline V gene.

This clone turned up a few times. The J gene is TRBJ1-2, the V gene TRBV18, with D unresolved. Germline lookup yields CDR1 KGHSH and CDR2 LQKENI. The V end lost 5 bases, the J end lost 2 bases, and 9 bases lay between the germline ends. The CDR3 consists of 13 residues. The CDR3 DNA follows: TGTGCCAGCTCAGAGGGCAGAAACTATGGCTACACCTTC. Protein: CASSEGRNYGYTF.

Note on this clone: An end of the junction does not agree with germline; a read error may underlie this. The V gene is TRBV28, the J gene TRBJ1-2, with a tentative D call TRBD1 (5 bases). The germline V gene encodes CDR1 MDHEN and CDR2 SYDVKM. This CDR3 has 13 residues. The CDR3 DNA sequence: TGTGCCAGCAGTCCATCGCCCCAGGGATGGCTAGCCTTC. This encodes CASSPSPQGWLAF.

The rearrangement links TRBV4-1 to TRBJ1-4; D might be TRBD1 (5 bases). V lost 0 bases and J 8 bases, leaving 19 bases between the germline ends. CDR3 size: 17 residues. Per germline, CDR1 MGHRA and CDR2 YSYEKL. The CDR3 sequence: CASSQEVVQGSKEKLFF. CDR3 nucleotides: TGCGCCAGCAGCCAAGAAGTCGTGCAGGGATCGAAGGAAAAACTGTTTTTT.

The chain combines TRBV7-6 with TRBJ2-3; 7 bases line up with TRBD2. The CDR3 is 15 amino acids. Germline V lookup: CDR1 SGHVS, CDR2 FNYEAQ. Trimming cost V 3 bases and J 2 bases; bases outside gene matches: 5. CDR3 DNA: TGTGCCAGCAGCTTCAGCGGGGCCCTCACAGATACGCAGTATTTT. Amino acids: CASSFSGALTDTQYF.

This rearrangement joins TRBV5-1 to TRBJ2-2; D not certain. The V end was cut by 0 bases, the J end by 4 bases, with 13 bases between. The CDR3 has 16 amino acids. Germline loops: CDR1 SGHRS, CDR2 YFSETQ. CDR3 sequence: CASSLAISPGTGELFF. For the CDR3, the DNA is TGCGCCAGCAGCTTGGCCATTAGTCCGGGCACCGGGGAGCTGTTTTTT. The complete variable domain, with remaining parts taken from reference TRBV5-1 and TRBJ2-2, reads KAGVTQTPRYLIKTRGQQVTLSCSPISGHRSVSWYQQTPGQGLQFLFEYFSETQRNKGNFPGRFSGRQFSNSRSEMNVSTLELGDSALYLCASSLAISPGTGELFFGEGSRLTVL.

J is TRBJ2-7 and V is TRBV5-1; D not certain. With 2 bases removed from V and 3 bases from J, the gap between germline ends came to 9 bases. The CDR3 is made up of 13 amino acids. CDR1 SGHRS and CDR2 YFSETQ come from the germline V gene. The CDR3 protein is CASSLDTDYEQYF. CDR3 in DNA: TGCGCCAGCAGCTTAGACACGGACTACGAGCAGTACTTC.

V usage is TRBV5-5 and J usage is TRBJ1-2; 9 nucleotides align to TRBD1. CDR3 length: 13 amino acids. The V gene's germline CDR1 is SGHKS and CDR2 YYEKEE (reference sequence). Trimming took 4 bases from V and 6 from J; bases not matched to a gene: 4. The CDR3 here is CASSMGQGNGYTF. For the CDR3, the DNA is TGTGCCAGCAGCATGGGACAGGGAAATGGCTACACCTTC.

CDR3 amino acids: CAWSVRRGPADTQYF. The CDR3 DNA reads as TGTGCCTGGAGTGTACGCAGGGGGCCCGCAGATACGCAGTATTTT. This sequence joins TRBV30 and TRBJ2-3, with 8 nucleotides matching TRBD1. The CDR3 has 15 residues. Looked up from germline, CDR1 is GTSNPN and CDR2 is SVGIG (reference sequence). Germline trimming cut 0 bases from V and 4 bases from J; bases unmatched to any gene: 6.

V usage is TRBV6-2 or TRBV6-3 and J usage is TRBJ1-1; D is possibly TRBD1 (5 bases). This CDR3 has 14 amino acids. Germline V gives CDR1 MNHEY, CDR2 SVGEGT. The germline V and J ends were trimmed by 2 bases and 5 bases, with 12 bases remaining between them. CDR3 nucleotides: TGTGCCAGCAGTTACCCGGACACGAGGACTGAAGCTTTCTTT. Amino acid sequence: CASSYPDTRTEAFF.

This chain links TRBV28 with TRBJ2-2; perhaps TRBD2 as D (7 bases). This CDR3 spans 14 amino acids. The ends were cut back, 7 bases at V and 4 bases at J, with 13 bases in the middle. Germline V lookup: CDR1 MDHEN, CDR2 SYDVKM. CDR3 bases: TGTGCCAGCACCGTGGGAGGGGGCACCGGGGAGCTGTTTTTT. Translated, it gives CASTVGGGTGELFF.

V gene TRBV2 combines with J gene TRBJ1-2; 9 bases agree with TRBD1. V shed 6 bases and J 5 bases; nucleotides not matched to a gene: 7. Germline V CDR1 and CDR2: SNHLY, FYNNEI. This CDR3 region has 14 residues. The CDR3 DNA is TGTGCCAGCAGGACGGACAGGGGCGGATATGGCTACACCTTC. It codes for CASRTDRGGYGYTF.

J is TRBJ1-1 and V is TRBV5-1, with D unclear. With 2 bases removed from V and 3 bases from J, the gap between germline ends came to 11 bases. Germline CDR1 SGHRS, CDR2 YFSETQ. This CDR3 comprises 14 residues. CDR3 loop: CASSLSEGYTEAFF. The CDR3 region has the DNA TGCGCCAGCAGCTTAAGTGAGGGTTACACTGAAGCTTTCTTT.

This sequence joins TRBV19 and TRBJ2-3; 9 bases line up with TRBD1. The length of the CDR3 is 14 residues. The germline V gene has CDR1 LNHDA and CDR2 SQIVND (reference sequence). The trim removed 6 bases at V and 5 bases at J, leaving 6 bases unmatched. CDR3 region: CASSRQGVGDTQYF. In DNA form, the CDR3 reads TGTGCCAGTAGCCGACAGGGGGTAGGAGATACGCAGTATTTT.

This clone was seen a few times. This specimen includes other DNA sequences encoding the same CDR3. In DNA form, the CDR3 reads TGTGCCTGGAGTGTACGAGTCACCGGGGAGCTGTTTTTT. Its protein product is CAWSVRVTGELFF. The chain couples TRBV30 to TRBJ2-2; D is unclear. Germline V gene sequence: CDR1 GTSNPN, CDR2 SVGIG (reference sequence). The CDR3 has 13 amino acids. The V end was cut by 0 bases, the J end by 4 bases, with 6 bases between.

In nucleotides, the CDR3 is TGTGCCATCAGTGGATATGGACAGGAGATAAACTATGGCTACACCTTC. Protein sequence: CAISGYGQEINYGYTF. The V gene is TRBV10-3, the J gene TRBJ1-2, with 7 bases lining up with TRBD1. CDR3 length equals 16 residues. Germline assignment: CDR1 ENHRY and CDR2 SYGVKD. V lost 4 bases, J lost 2 bases, and 10 bases stayed unmatched.

This clone was picked up one time. This chain uses TRBV19 with TRBJ2-1; possible D gene TRBD1, 6 bases. Germline V gene sequence: CDR1 LNHDA, CDR2 SQIVND (reference sequence). The CDR3 has 17 amino acids. V gave up 3 bases and J gave up 4 bases, with 19 bases separating them. Here the CDR3 reads CASSMTPYQGGYNEQFF. DNA for the CDR3: TGTGCCAGTAGTATGACTCCTTACCAAGGGGGATACAATGAGCAGTTCTTC. The whole variable domain, filled in from reference TRBV19 and TRBJ2-1, reads DGGITQSPKYLFRKEGQNVTLSCEQNLNHDAMYWYRQDPGQGLRLIYYSQIVNDFQKGDIAEGYSVSREKKESFPLTVTSAQKNPTAFYLCASSMTPYQGGYNEQFFGPGTRLTVL.